The T cell receptor beta chain under discussion was sequenced for a study of response to subunit inactivated influenza vaccine. This clonotype was counted only a few times. Its antigen is undetermined. The study's findings and limits: Only a handful of new T cells, the authors suggested, are recruited with each seasonal influenza vaccination.

A single record per CDR3 protein comes from TCRdb applying MiXCR to the RT-PCR reads. The table includes 500,000 to 550,000 distinct CDR3 sequences, approximately 7.3% detected once. This sequence was found in a man between 50 and 70 years old who received an inactivated influenza vaccine. This material consisted of PBMCs from blood, taken about 24 months after vaccination.

CDR3 sequence (DNA): TGCAGTGCTAGCCGCGGGACATATTCCTACGAGCAGTACTTC. This gives the protein CSASRGTYSYEQYF. The chain links TRBV20-1 to TRBJ2-7; D is perhaps TRBD1 or TRBD2 (6 bases each). There are 14 residues in the CDR3. Trimming took 3 bases from V and 1 from J, leaving 13 bases between them. The V gene's germline CDR1 is DFQATT and CDR2 SNEGSKA (reference sequence).